These T cell receptor beta chains were read from a single sample in a study of blood T cell repertoires in COVID-19. Assay used: immunoSEQ multiplex PCR; TCRdb lists only in-frame clones, some missing. The sample consists of some 70,000 clones, around 80% of them appearing once. Sequencing used peripheral blood. Receptors originate from a man aged 45 to 65 with active COVID-19. The CDR3 runs from the conserved cysteine through the conserved F or W. The order of the fields is V gene, CDR3 length, J gene, D gene, clone size, CDR3 protein, CDR3 DNA. A D gene is named only where the DNA matches it firmly. The size field is filled for only some rows; it gives once, few, many or a size class.

V: TRBV11-2; length: 13; J: TRBJ1-5; D: .; size: .; CDR3: CASSFTVNQPQHF; DNA: TGTGCCAGCAGCTTTACAGTCAATCAGCCCCAGCATTTT
V: TRBV11-2; length: 15; J: TRBJ2-3; D: .; size: .; CDR3: CASSLAQGILDTQYF; DNA: TGTGCCAGCAGCTTAGCACAGGGTATTTTAGATACGCAGTATTTT
V: TRBV7-2; length: 16; J: TRBJ2-1; D: TRBD2; size: .; CDR3: CASSLAGGGVGNEQFF; DNA: TGTGCCAGCAGCTTAGCTGGCGGGGGGGTAGGGAATGAGCAGTTCTTC
V: TRBV11-2; length: 14; J: TRBJ2-7; D: .; size: .; CDR3: CASSSQANSYEQYF; DNA: TGTGCCAGCAGCTCACAGGCTAACTCCTACGAGCAGTACTTC
V: TRBV5-6; length: 15; J: TRBJ2-7; D: TRBD2; size: .; CDR3: CASSQLAGPSYEQYF; DNA: TGTGCCAGCAGCCAGCTAGCGGGGCCCTCCTACGAGCAGTACTTC
V: TRBV11-2; length: 14; J: TRBJ1-2; D: TRBD1; size: .; CDR3: CASSRIGTVYGYTF; DNA: TGTGCCAGCAGCAGGATCGGGACAGTCTATGGCTACACCTTC
V: TRBV9; length: 16; J: TRBJ2-3; D: .; size: .; CDR3: CASSSRGRQGTDTQYF; DNA: TGTGCCAGCAGCTCCCGAGGTAGACAGGGCACAGATACGCAGTATTTT
V: TRBV7-3; length: 14; J: TRBJ2-3; D: .; size: .; CDR3: CASSFYGRQDTQYF; DNA: TGTGCCAGCAGCTTTTACGGGAGACAAGATACGCAGTATTTT
V: TRBV11-2; length: 14; J: TRBJ1-1; D: .; size: .; CDR3: CASSSLREGRYAFF; DNA: TGTGCCAGCAGCTCCCTACGAGAGGGCCGGTATGCTTTCTTT
V: TRBV5-6; length: 11; J: TRBJ2-7; D: .; size: few; CDR3: CASSRTVEQYF; DNA: TGTGCCAGCAGCCGGACAGTCGAGCAGTACTTC
V: TRBV9; length: 17; J: TRBJ1-3; D: TRBD1; size: .; CDR3: CASSVGVTGTGGNTIYF; DNA: TGTGCCAGCAGCGTAGGCGTTACCGGGACAGGCGGAAACACCATATATTTT
V: TRBV7-9; length: 16; J: TRBJ2-7; D: TRBD2; size: .; CDR3: CASSPTGLAVNYEQYF; DNA: TGTGCCAGCAGCCCAACGGGACTAGCGGTAAACTACGAGCAGTACTTC
V: TRBV5-1; length: 16; J: TRBJ2-7; D: TRBD2; size: .; CDR3: CASSPRAGGSSYEQYF; DNA: TGCGCCAGCAGCCCCAGAGCGGGAGGCAGCTCCTACGAGCAGTACTTC
V: TRBV18; length: 16; J: TRBJ2-2; D: TRBD2; size: .; CDR3: CASSPPGLQNTGELFF; DNA: TGTGCCAGCTCACCACCGGGACTACAGAACACCGGGGAGCTGTTTTTT
V: TRBV6-2/TRBV6-3; length: 17; J: TRBJ1-2; D: TRBD1; size: .; CDR3: CASSYGPGGTPYYGYTF; DNA: TGTGCCAGCAGTTACGGGCCAGGGGGAACGCCCTACTATGGCTACACCTTC
V: TRBV9; length: 16; J: TRBJ2-1; D: .; size: .; CDR3: CASTHRWSSSYNEQFF; DNA: TGTGCCAGCACCCATCGGTGGTCGAGCTCCTACAATGAGCAGTTCTTC
V: TRBV4-3; length: 14; J: TRBJ2-1; D: .; size: few; CDR3: CASSQGPQYNEQFF; DNA: TGCGCCAGCAGCCAAGGCCCTCAGTACAATGAGCAGTTCTTC
V: TRBV28; length: 13; J: TRBJ2-7; D: .; size: .; CDR3: CASSPISISEQYF; DNA: TGTGCCAGCAGTCCGATATCGATCAGCGAGCAGTACTTC
V: TRBV6-5; length: 14; J: TRBJ2-5; D: .; size: .; CDR3: CASSSGTWEETQYF; DNA: TGTGCCAGCAGTTCCGGGACTTGGGAAGAGACCCAGTACTTC
V: TRBV19; length: 14; J: TRBJ2-2; D: .; size: .; CDR3: CASSPGGGTGELFF; DNA: TGTGCCAGTAGCCCCGGAGGAGGGACCGGGGAGCTGTTTTTT
V: TRBV30; length: 14; J: TRBJ1-6; D: .; size: .; CDR3: CAWSVNRNNSPLHF; DNA: TGTGCCTGGAGTGTTAACAGAAATAATTCACCCCTCCACTTT
V: TRBV7-9; length: 14; J: TRBJ2-5; D: .; size: .; CDR3: CASSLEAGDETQYF; DNA: TGTGCCAGCAGCTTAGAGGCAGGGGATGAGACCCAGTACTTC
V: TRBV3-1/TRBV3-2; length: 16; J: TRBJ2-7; D: TRBD2; size: .; CDR3: CASSYFSGRAPYEQYF; DNA: TGTGCCAGCAGCTACTTTAGCGGGAGGGCCCCATACGAGCAGTACTTC
V: TRBV7-2; length: 13; J: TRBJ1-3; D: .; size: .; CDR3: CASSFAGRNTIYF; DNA: TGTGCCAGCAGCTTCGCAGGGAGAAACACCATATATTTT
V: TRBV5-4; length: 13; J: TRBJ1-1; D: .; size: .; CDR3: CASSPDWNTEAFF; DNA: TGTGCCAGCAGCCCCGACTGGAACACTGAAGCTTTCTTT
V: TRBV6-5; length: 14; J: TRBJ2-7; D: .; size: .; CDR3: CASSYSTASYEQYF; DNA: TGTGCCAGCAGTTACTCGACAGCCTCCTACGAGCAGTACTTC
V: TRBV5-6; length: 18; J: TRBJ1-5; D: TRBD1; size: .; CDR3: CASSWHLTGGSSNQPQHF; DNA: TGTGCCAGCAGCTGGCACTTAACAGGGGGCTCGAGCAATCAGCCCCAGCATTTT
V: TRBV3-1/TRBV3-2; length: 15; J: TRBJ2-3; D: .; size: .; CDR3: CASSQGRAFTDTQYF; DNA: TGTGCCAGCAGCCAAGGGAGAGCGTTCACAGATACGCAGTATTTT
V: TRBV5-1; length: 14; J: TRBJ1-2; D: .; size: .; CDR3: CASSPFSDSFGYTF; DNA: TGCGCCAGCAGCCCTTTTTCCGACAGTTTTGGCTACACCTTC
V: TRBV6-5; length: 15; J: TRBJ2-7; D: .; size: .; CDR3: CASSYSIMGNYEQYF; DNA: TGTGCCAGCAGTTACTCGATTATGGGCAACTACGAGCAGTACTTC
V: TRBV5-4; length: 15; J: TRBJ1-1; D: .; size: .; CDR3: CASSLGGEGGTEAFF; DNA: TGTGCCAGCAGCCTCGGGGGCGAGGGGGGGACTGAAGCTTTCTTT
V: TRBV20-1; length: 11; J: TRBJ1-2; D: .; size: .; CDR3: CSASQGYGYTF; DNA: TGCAGTGCTAGCCAGGGGTATGGCTACACCTTC
V: TRBV2; length: 12; J: TRBJ2-7; D: .; size: .; CDR3: CASSSQRTEQYF; DNA: TGTGCCAGCAGTTCCCAGCGGACCGAGCAGTACTTC
V: TRBV7-9; length: 12; J: TRBJ2-5; D: .; size: .; CDR3: CASSLGLGAQYF; DNA: TGTGCCAGCAGCTTAGGCCTAGGGGCCCAGTACTTC
V: TRBV19; length: 16; J: TRBJ2-1; D: .; size: few; CDR3: CASSIDRQSSYNEQFF; DNA: TGTGCCAGTAGTATAGACCGACAGAGCTCCTACAATGAGCAGTTCTTC
V: TRBV29-1; length: 13; J: TRBJ1-1; D: .; size: .; CDR3: CSVGQRMNTEAFF; DNA: TGCAGCGTTGGACAGAGAATGAACACTGAAGCTTTCTTT
V: TRBV7-3; length: 15; J: TRBJ1-2; D: TRBD1; size: .; CDR3: CASSFRGTGVDGYTF; DNA: TGTGCCAGCAGCTTTCGGGGGACAGGGGTTGATGGCTACACCTTC
V: TRBV7-8; length: 16; J: TRBJ1-5; D: .; size: .; CDR3: CASSLGTGHSNQPQHF; DNA: TGTGCCAGCAGCTTAGGGACGGGACATAGCAATCAGCCCCAGCATTTT
V: TRBV4-1; length: 17; J: TRBJ1-3; D: .; size: .; CDR3: CASSHPSSDSSGNTIYF; DNA: TGCGCCAGCAGCCATCCCTCTTCGGACAGCTCTGGAAACACCATATATTTT
V: TRBV5-1; length: 16; J: TRBJ2-5; D: TRBD1; size: once; CDR3: CASRLAGSTGAETQYF; DNA: TGCGCCAGCAGGCTCGCAGGATCAACAGGGGCAGAGACCCAGTACTTC
V: TRBV11-2; length: 15; J: TRBJ2-7; D: .; size: .; CDR3: CASSLDLDISYEQYF; DNA: TGTGCCAGCAGCTTAGATTTGGACATTTCCTACGAGCAGTACTTC
V: TRBV5-1; length: 15; J: TRBJ2-1; D: TRBD2; size: once; CDR3: CASSLELAGYNEQFF; DNA: TGCGCCAGCAGCTTGGAACTAGCGGGATACAATGAGCAGTTCTTC
V: TRBV28; length: 13; J: TRBJ1-4; D: .; size: few; CDR3: CAVLAPAGEKLFF; DNA: TGTGCCGTCTTGGCCCCGGCGGGTGAAAAACTGTTTTTT
V: TRBV4-1; length: 19; J: TRBJ1-1; D: TRBD1; size: .; CDR3: CASSQVYAGTGFMVTEAFF; DNA: TGCGCCAGCAGCCAAGTTTATGCCGGGACAGGGTTTATGGTCACTGAAGCTTTCTTT
V: TRBV19; length: 13; J: TRBJ2-1; D: TRBD1; size: .; CDR3: CASSVQGANEQFF; DNA: TGTGCCAGTAGTGTTCAGGGGGCCAATGAGCAGTTCTTC
V: TRBV7-9; length: 14; J: TRBJ2-7; D: TRBD1; size: .; CDR3: CASSLGTGPYEQYF; DNA: TGTGCCAGCAGCTTAGGGACAGGGCCCTACGAGCAGTACTTC
V: TRBV6-5; length: 14; J: TRBJ2-2; D: .; size: .; CDR3: CASGELLEAGELFF; DNA: TGTGCCAGCGGGGAATTATTGGAGGCCGGGGAGCTGTTTTTT
V: TRBV18; length: 19; J: TRBJ2-1; D: TRBD2; size: .; CDR3: CASSHIAGAPSGSYNEQFF; DNA: TGTGCCAGCTCACATATAGCGGGGGCCCCTTCGGGCTCCTACAATGAGCAGTTCTTC
V: TRBV5-1; length: 14; J: TRBJ1-5; D: TRBD1; size: .; CDR3: CASSLTGGNQPQHF; DNA: TGCGCCAGCAGCTTGACAGGGGGCAATCAGCCCCAGCATTTT
V: TRBV7-3; length: 14; J: TRBJ2-3; D: TRBD1; size: .; CDR3: CASSLDRVADTQYF; DNA: TGTGCCAGCAGCTTAGACAGGGTAGCAGATACGCAGTATTTT
V: TRBV7-6; length: 16; J: TRBJ1-5; D: TRBD1; size: .; CDR3: CASSPGTGGVNQPQHF; DNA: TGTGCCAGCAGCCCGGGGACAGGGGGGGTCAATCAGCCCCAGCATTTT
V: TRBV20-1; length: 11; J: TRBJ2-7; D: .; size: .; CDR3: CSARRGNEQYF; DNA: TGCAGTGCTAGGAGGGGGAACGAGCAGTACTTC